The clone carrying this T cell receptor (beta chain) was detected many times. Its antigen is still unknown. Unique molecular identifiers tagged the TCRbeta library. TCRdb fed the PCR reads into MiXCR, producing one record per CDR3 protein. The sample shows nearly 200,000 distinct CDR3 sequences, approximately 6% of them seen only once. This specimen comes from a study of T-cell reconstitution after alpha-beta-depleted transplantation in children. Findings and limits, study-wide: The high TCRbeta diversity at day 60 in some patients came from surviving recipient T cells and thymic progenitors. In patients about two months after transplant, alpha-beta T cells reportedly arose from several hundred expanded graft clones. After one year, T-cell counts and TCRbeta diversity mostly came from new T cells.

The sequence came from a girl under three years old with combined immunodeficiency, due to receive a stem cell transplant. Sequenced material: PBMCs, taken before TCRalphabeta/CD19-depleted stem cell transplant.

CDR3 bases: TGTGCCAGCAGCTTAACAGCGACCTACAATGAGCAGTTCTTC. Protein: CASSLTATYNEQFF. The chain links TRBV7-2 to TRBJ2-1; D remains ambiguous. V lost 2 bases to trimming and J lost 2 bases, with 7 bases between them. The CDR3 is 14 amino acids. Per the germline V gene, CDR1 is SGHTA and CDR2 is FQGNSA.